This T cell receptor beta chain came from a study of post-analysis software for immune sequencing data. Study outcomes and limitations: Those samples that were prepared in the same batch co-clustered strongly by F measure. When compared against controls, multiple sclerosis patients showed significantly lower normalized Chao1 diversity.

A remark on this clonotype: No antigen is known for it.

Included in the TCR beta cDNA libraries were unique molecular identifiers. cDNA molecules numbering some 500,000 came from approximately 0.91 to 9.4 million T cells. TCRdb itself ran the PCR reads through MiXCR, one entry per CDR3 protein. The profile covers about 770,000 distinct CDR3 sequences, with 46% appearing a single time and roughly 4.5% taken by the ten largest. The origin of this receptor is a girl between 10 and 17 years old with multiple sclerosis. Source material: blood.

The CDR3 loop reads CASSKQGASYSPLHF. DNA for the CDR3: TGTGCCAGCAGCAAACAGGGGGCCTCATATTCACCCCTCCACTTT. The chain combines TRBV21-1 with TRBJ1-6; the listed D gene, TRBD1, was not tested against the DNA. TRBV21-1 is deemed a pseudogene. The CDR3 extends over 15 amino acids.